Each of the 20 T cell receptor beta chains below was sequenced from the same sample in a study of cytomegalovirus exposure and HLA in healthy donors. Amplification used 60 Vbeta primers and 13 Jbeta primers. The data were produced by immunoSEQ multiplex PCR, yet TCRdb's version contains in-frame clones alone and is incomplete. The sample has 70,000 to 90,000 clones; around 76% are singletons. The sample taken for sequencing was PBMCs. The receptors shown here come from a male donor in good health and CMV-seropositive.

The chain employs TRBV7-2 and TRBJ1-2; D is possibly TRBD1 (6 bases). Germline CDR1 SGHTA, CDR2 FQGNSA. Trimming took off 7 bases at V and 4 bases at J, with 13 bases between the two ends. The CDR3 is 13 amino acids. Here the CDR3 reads CASKEQGLYGYTF. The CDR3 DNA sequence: TGTGCCAGCAAAGAACAGGGCCTCTATGGCTACACCTTC. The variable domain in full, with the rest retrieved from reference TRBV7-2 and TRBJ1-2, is GAGVSQSPSNKVTEKGKDVELRCDPISGHTALYWYRQSLGQGLEFLIYFQGNSAPDKSGLPSDRFSAERTGGSVSTLTIQRTQQEDSAVYLCASKEQGLYGYTFGSGTRLTVV.

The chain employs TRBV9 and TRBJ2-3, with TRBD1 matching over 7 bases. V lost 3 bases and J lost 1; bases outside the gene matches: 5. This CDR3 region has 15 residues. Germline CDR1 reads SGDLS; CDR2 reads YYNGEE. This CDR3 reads CASSARQGRTDTQYF. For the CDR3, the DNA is TGTGCCAGCAGCGCCAGACAGGGACGCACAGATACGCAGTATTTT. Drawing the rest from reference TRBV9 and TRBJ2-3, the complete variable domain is DSGVTQTPKHLITATGQRVTLRCSPRSGDLSVYWYQQSLDQGLQFLIQYYNGEERAKGNILERFSAQQFPDLHSELNLSSLELGDSALYFCASSARQGRTDTQYFGPGTRLTVL.

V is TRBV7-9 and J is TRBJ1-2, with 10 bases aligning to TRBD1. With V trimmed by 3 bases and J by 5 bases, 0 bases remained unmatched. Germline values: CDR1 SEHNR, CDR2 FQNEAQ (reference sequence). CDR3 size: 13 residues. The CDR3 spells CASSLGQGYGYTF. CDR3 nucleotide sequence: TGTGCCAGCAGCTTGGGACAGGGGTATGGCTACACCTTC.

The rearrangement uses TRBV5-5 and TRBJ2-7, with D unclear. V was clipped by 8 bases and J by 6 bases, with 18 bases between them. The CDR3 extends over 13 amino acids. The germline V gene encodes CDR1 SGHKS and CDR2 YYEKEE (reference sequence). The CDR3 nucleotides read TGTGCCAGTGAAGTGTCAGCGCTGGCCGAGCAGTACTTC. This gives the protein CASEVSALAEQYF.

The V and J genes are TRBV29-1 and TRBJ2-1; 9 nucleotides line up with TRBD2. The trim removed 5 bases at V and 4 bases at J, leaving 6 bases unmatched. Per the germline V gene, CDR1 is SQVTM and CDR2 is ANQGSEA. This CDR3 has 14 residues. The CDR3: CSVSLAGAYNEQFF. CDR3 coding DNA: TGCAGCGTTTCACTAGCGGGTGCTTACAATGAGCAGTTCTTC.

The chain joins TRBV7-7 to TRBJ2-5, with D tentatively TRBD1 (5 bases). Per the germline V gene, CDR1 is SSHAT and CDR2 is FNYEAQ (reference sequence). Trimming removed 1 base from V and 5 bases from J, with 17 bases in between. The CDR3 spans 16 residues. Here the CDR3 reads CASSLDAGSASETQYF. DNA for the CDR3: TGTGCCAGCAGCTTAGATGCAGGGTCGGCATCTGAGACCCAGTACTTC.

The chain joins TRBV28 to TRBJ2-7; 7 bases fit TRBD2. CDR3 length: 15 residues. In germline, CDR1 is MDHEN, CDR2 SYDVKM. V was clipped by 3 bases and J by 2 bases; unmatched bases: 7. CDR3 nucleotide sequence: TGTGCCAGCAGTTTGGCGGGGGAGGGAACCTACGAGCAGTACTTC. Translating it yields CASSLAGEGTYEQYF.

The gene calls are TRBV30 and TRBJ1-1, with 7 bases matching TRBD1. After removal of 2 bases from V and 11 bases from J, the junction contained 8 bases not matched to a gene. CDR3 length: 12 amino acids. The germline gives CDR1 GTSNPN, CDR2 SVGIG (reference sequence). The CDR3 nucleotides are TGTGCCTGGAGTCCACAGGGGATGGAGGCTTTCTTT. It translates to CAWSPQGMEAFF.

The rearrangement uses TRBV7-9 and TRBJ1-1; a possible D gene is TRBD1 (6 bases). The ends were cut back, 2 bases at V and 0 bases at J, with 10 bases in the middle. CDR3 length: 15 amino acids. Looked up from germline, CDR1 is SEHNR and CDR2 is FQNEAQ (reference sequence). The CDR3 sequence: CASSLLGGLNTEAFF. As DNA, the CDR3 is TGTGCCAGCAGCTTATTGGGGGGGCTGAACACTGAAGCTTTCTTT. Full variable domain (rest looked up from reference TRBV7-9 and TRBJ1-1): DTGVSQNPRHKITKRGQNVTFRCDPISEHNRLYWYRQTLGQGPEFLTYFQNEAQLEKSRLLSDRFSAERPKGSFSTLEIQRTEQGDSAMYLCASSLLGGLNTEAFFGQGTRLTVV.

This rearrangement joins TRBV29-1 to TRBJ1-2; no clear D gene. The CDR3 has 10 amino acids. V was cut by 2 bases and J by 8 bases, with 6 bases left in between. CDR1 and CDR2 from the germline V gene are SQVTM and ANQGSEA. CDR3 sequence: CSVEWEGYTF. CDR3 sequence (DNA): TGCAGCGTTGAATGGGAGGGCTACACCTTC.

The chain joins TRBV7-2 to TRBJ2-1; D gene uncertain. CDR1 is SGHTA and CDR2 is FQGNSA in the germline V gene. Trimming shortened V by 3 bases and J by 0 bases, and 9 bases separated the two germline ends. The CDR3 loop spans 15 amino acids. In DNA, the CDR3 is TGTGCCAGCAGCTTTCGGTTCACCTCCTACAATGAGCAGTTCTTC. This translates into CASSFRFTSYNEQFF.

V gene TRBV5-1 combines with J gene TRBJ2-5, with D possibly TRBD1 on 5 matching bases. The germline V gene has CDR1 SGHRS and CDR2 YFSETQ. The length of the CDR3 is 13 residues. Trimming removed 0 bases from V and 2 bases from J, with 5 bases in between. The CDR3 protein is CASSLGQQETQYF. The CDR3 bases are TGCGCCAGCAGCTTGGGACAGCAAGAGACCCAGTACTTC.

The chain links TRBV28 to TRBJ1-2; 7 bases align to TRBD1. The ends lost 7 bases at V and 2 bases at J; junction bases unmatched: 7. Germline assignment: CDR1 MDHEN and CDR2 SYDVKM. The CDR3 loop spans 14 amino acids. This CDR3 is CASKTPTGNYGYTF. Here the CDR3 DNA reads TGTGCCAGCAAAACACCGACAGGGAACTATGGCTACACCTTC.

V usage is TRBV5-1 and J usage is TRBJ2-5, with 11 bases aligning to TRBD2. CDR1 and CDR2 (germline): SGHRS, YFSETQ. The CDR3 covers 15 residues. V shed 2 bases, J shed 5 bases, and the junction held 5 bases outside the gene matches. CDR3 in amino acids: CASSFDSGRAETQYF. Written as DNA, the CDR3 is TGCGCCAGCAGCTTTGATAGCGGGAGGGCCGAGACCCAGTACTTC.

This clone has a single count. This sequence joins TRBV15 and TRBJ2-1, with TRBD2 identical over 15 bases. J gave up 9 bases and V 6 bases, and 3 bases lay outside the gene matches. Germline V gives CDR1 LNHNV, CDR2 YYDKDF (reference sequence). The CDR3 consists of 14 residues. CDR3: CATSWGLAGGEQFF. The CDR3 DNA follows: TGTGCCACCAGTTGGGGACTAGCGGGAGGTGAGCAGTTCTTC.

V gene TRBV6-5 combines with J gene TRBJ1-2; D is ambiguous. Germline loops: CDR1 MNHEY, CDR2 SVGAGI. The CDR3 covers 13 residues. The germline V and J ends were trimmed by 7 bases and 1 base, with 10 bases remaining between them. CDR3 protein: CASTSGSNYGYTF. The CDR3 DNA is TGTGCCAGCACCTCGGGGAGTAACTATGGCTACACCTTC.

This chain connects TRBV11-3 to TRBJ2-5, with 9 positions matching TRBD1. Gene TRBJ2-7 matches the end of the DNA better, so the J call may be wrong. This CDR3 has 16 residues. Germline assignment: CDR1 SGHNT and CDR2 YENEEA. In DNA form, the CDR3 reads TGTGCCAGCAGCCCGAGGTCGGGACAGGGACTCTACGAGCAGTACTTC. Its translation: CASSPRSGQGLYEQYF.

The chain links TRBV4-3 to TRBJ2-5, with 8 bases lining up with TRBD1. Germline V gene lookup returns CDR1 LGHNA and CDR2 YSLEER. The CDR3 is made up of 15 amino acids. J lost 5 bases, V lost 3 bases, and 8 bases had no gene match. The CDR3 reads CASSQAQGAGETQYF. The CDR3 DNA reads TGCGCCAGCAGCCAGGCTCAGGGGGCGGGGGAGACCCAGTACTTC.

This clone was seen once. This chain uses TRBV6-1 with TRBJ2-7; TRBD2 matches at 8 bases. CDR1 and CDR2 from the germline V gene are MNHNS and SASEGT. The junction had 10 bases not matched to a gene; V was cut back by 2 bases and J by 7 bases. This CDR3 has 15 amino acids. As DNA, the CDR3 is TGTGCCAGCAGTGAACTAATAGCGGGATCGGGAGAGCAGTACTTC. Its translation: CASSELIAGSGEQYF.

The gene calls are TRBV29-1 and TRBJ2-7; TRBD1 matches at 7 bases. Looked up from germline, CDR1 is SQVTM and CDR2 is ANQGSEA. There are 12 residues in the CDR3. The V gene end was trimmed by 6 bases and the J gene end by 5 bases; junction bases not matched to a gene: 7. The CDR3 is CSVRGSGDEQYF. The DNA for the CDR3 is TGCAGCGTCAGGGGGAGCGGCGACGAGCAGTACTTC.